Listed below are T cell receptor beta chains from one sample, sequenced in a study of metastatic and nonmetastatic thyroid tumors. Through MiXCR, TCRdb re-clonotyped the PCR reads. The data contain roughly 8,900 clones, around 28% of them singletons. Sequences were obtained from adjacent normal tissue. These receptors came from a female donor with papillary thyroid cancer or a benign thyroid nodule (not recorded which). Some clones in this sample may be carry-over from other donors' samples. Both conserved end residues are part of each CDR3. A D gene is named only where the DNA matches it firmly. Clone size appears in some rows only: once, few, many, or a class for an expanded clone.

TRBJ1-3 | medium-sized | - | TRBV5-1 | CASSLEGNTIYF | TGCGCCAGCAGCTTGGAAGGAAACACCATATATTTT
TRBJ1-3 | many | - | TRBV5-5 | CASSLDGTNGNTIYF | TGTGCCAGCAGCTTGGACGGGACAAACGGAAACACCATATATTTT
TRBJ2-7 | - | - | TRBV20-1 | CSASSDRVYEQYF | TGCAGTGCTAGTTCCGACAGAGTATACGAGCAGTACTTC
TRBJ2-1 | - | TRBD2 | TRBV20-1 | CSAWTSGQSYNEQFF | TGCAGTGCTTGGACTAGCGGGCAATCCTACAATGAGCAGTTCTTC
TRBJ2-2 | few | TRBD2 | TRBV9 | CASSVAVAGNTGELFF | TGTGCCAGCAGCGTTGCCGTAGCGGGGAACACCGGGGAGCTGTTTTTT
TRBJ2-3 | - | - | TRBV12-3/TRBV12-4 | CASSQGLTSTDTQYF | TGTGCCAGCAGTCAGGGACTGACTAGCACAGATACGCAGTATTTT
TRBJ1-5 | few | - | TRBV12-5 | CASVIGQIGYSNQPQHF | TGTGCTAGTGTTATTGGTCAGATTGGGTATAGCAATCAGCCCCAGCATTTT
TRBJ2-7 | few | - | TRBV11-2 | CASSPRPLPYGEQYF | TGTGCCAGCAGCCCGCGACCATTACCCTACGGCGAGCAGTACTTC
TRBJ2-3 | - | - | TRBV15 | CATRRLGTYSTDTQYF | TGTGCCACCAGACGGTTGGGGACGTATAGCACAGATACGCAGTATTTT
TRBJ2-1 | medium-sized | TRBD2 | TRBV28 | CASGLVAGEIYNEQFF | TGTGCCAGCGGATTAGTAGCGGGAGAGATCTACAATGAGCAGTTCTTC